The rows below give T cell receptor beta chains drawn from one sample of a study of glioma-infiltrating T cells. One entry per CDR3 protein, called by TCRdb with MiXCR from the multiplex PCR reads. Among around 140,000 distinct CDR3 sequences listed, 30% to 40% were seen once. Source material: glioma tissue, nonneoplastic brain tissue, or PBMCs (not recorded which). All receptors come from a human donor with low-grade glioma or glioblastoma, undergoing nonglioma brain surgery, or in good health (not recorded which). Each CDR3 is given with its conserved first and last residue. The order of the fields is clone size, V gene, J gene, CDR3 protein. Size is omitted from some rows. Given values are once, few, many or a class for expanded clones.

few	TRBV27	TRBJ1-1	CASSRNDRGDTEAFF
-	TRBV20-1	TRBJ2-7	CSATGAGEQYF
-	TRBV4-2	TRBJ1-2	CASSQASRTGADYGYTF
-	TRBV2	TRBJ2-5	CAIQAGTNQETQYF
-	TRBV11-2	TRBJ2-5	CASSASGTGAEETQYF
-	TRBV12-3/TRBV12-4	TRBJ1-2	CASSWAGGLDGYTF
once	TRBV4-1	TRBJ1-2	CASSQDFRTGAVGYTF
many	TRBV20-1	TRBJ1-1	CSARDLLTPEAFF
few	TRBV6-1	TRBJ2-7	CASSRGQPEQYF
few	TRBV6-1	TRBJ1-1	CATRGTGSTLNTEAFF
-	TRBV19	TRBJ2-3	CASSEAGSRRDTQYF
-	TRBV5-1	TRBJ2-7	CASSPEASGGLRCEQYF
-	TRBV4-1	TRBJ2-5	CASSQTGGQETQYF
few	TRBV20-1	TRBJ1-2	CSAYRDSKGYTF
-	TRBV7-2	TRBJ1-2	CASSLVGGQGQGYTF
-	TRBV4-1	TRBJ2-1	CASSQDKGLPNNEQFF
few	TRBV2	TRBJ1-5	CASSERRDSNQPQHF
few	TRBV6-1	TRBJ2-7	CASRQVLSYEQYF
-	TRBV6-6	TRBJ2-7	CASSQGARYEQYF
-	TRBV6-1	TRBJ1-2	CASSLPETYGYAF
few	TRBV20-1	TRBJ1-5	CSASQGGSQPQHF
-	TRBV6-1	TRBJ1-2	CASSEVLQAPNYGYTF
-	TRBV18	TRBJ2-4	CASSPVDSIKNIQYF
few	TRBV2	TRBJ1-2	CASSVSSYGYTF
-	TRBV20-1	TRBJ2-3	CSARFPSGNTDTQYF
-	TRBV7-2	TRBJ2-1	CASSLESALNEQFF
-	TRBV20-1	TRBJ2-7	CSAWRLNSYEQYF
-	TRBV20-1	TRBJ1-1	CGKTGTGALNTEAFF
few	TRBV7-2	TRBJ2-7	CASSPRQLYEQYF
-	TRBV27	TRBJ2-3	CASSAGQGNADTQYF
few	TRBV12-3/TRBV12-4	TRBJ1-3	CASSLAGQGGNTIYF
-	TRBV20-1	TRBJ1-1	CSAIRPGQGTEAFF